Reported below is one T cell receptor beta chain. This clonotype was seen many times. Its antigen is still unknown. No base qualities exist here, and no much larger clone lies one base off it. Ficoll-Paque density gradient centrifugation was the method used to isolate PBMCs. The data were obtained in a study of T-cell memory formation after mild COVID-19 (dated by TCRdb to about 2021). The study in broad terms: Most TCR sequence clusters were specific to one of the two donors. T-cell clones expanding and contracting after mild COVID-19 in a couple of donors were tracked by longitudinal TCRalpha and TCRbeta repertoire sequencing. The cohort comprised two young, previously healthy adult volunteers, one female and one male.

The CDR3 goes from the cysteine to the phenylalanine over 15 residues. Only CDR3 DNA is held: 45 bases, read in frame from base 1. Trimming removed 0 bases from V and 1 base from J, leaving 8 bases between the germline ends. From a lookup of the germline V gene, CDR1 and CDR2 are SGHTA and FQGNSA. What the research found in general, with its limitations: Only two mild cases were covered by the study, and larger cohorts that include severe cases with pre-infection samples were considered necessary. SARS-CoV-2 specificity of the second-wave clones peaking on day 37 was not confirmed. Contracting CD4+ clones were found mainly in CM and EM memory subsets, while CD8+ clones were enriched in EMRA. Clones contracting from day 15 to 85 had balanced CD4/CD8 phenotypes, while a second wave expanding from day 15 to 37 was biased towards CD4+. Some responding clones were detected in pre-infection memory, suggesting pre-existing cross-reactive memory T cells joined the SARS-CoV-2 response.

For sequencing, an Illumina NovaSeq 6000 was employed. cDNA libraries for TCRalpha and TCRbeta were prepared by 5'RACE using constant-segment primers, with sample barcodes and unique molecular identifiers added. RNA was extracted from every sample with Trizol reagent. Amplification of the libraries took two PCR steps, and the second step added a second sample barcode plus Illumina TruSeq adapters. Libraries were sequenced on an Illumina NovaSeq with 2 x 150 bp paired-end reads. As for how the authors treated the data: The reads were demultiplexed and collapsed into UMI-guided consensus sequences using migec v1.2.7. With mixcr v2.1.11, UMI consensuses were aligned to TRA and TRB V and J templates and assembled into clonotypes. Clonotypes were classified as expanded or contracted when called significant by both edgeR and NoisET, with noise models trained on biological replicates. edgeR calls used a false discovery rate-adjusted p below 0.01 and a log2 fold-change threshold of 1. PCA with hierarchical clustering of max-normalized trajectories of the 1000 most abundant clonotypes was used as exploratory dynamics analysis. Separately sequenced CD4+ and CD8+ repertoires were used to assign the CD4 or CD8 phenotype of responding clones. In TCRdb, the public reads were trimmed at Q25 with fastp and aligned with MiXCR, with productive beta chains retained. Identical CDR3 proteins give one entry, which carries the most common genes and DNA. These V and J calls are TCRdb output, not the study's own analysis. The sample yields tens of thousands of distinct CDR3 sequences; around 7.2% were counted once. The ten largest clones take up roughly 1.3% of the sample.

The chain is assembled from TRBV7-2 and TRBJ2-3, with the D assignment possibly TRBD1 or TRBD2, given 6 matching bases for each. The sample comprised PBMCs or a T cell subset sorted from them (not recorded which). This TCR derives from a man aged 18 to 30 who had mild COVID-19 (a few samples of this study predate the infection). The sample titles of this study are shuffled in the database, so cell type and time point are left out; the donor was told from shared clones. The DNA sequence is TGTGCCAGCAGCTTAGCGGGGGGCCGCACAGATACGCAGTATTTT. Translated, it gives CASSLAGGRTDTQYF.